A single sample gave rise to the 6 T cell receptor beta chains below, sequenced in a study of blood T cell repertoires in COVID-19. Libraries were prepared by immunoSEQ multiplex PCR; TCRdb keeps only in-frame clonotypes and omits some of them. The sample records 250,000 to 300,000 clones, approximately 90% being singletons. The specimen sequenced was PBMCs or T cells enriched from blood (not recorded which). These receptors were obtained from a woman aged 40 to 55 with acute COVID-19.

V is TRBV2 and J is TRBJ2-2, with 7 bases aligning to TRBD1. Germline CDR1 SNHLY, CDR2 FYNNEI. There are 15 residues in the CDR3. With V trimmed by 6 bases and J by 4 bases, 8 bases remained unmatched. This CDR3 is CASRPDRVSTGELFF. CDR3 nucleotides: TGTGCCAGCAGACCCGACAGGGTGAGCACCGGGGAGCTGTTTTTT.

V gene TRBV2 combines with J gene TRBJ1-4, with D unresolved. This CDR3 comprises 14 residues. The germline CDR1 and CDR2 sequences are SNHLY and FYNNEI. V was clipped by 1 base and J by 7 bases, with 10 bases between them. The CDR3 sequence: CASSEEGEGEKLFF. The CDR3 nucleotides are TGTGCCAGCAGTGAAGAGGGAGAGGGTGAAAAACTGTTTTTT. The full variable domain, its missing parts supplied by reference TRBV2 and TRBJ1-4, is EPEVTQTPSHQVTQMGQEVILRCVPISNHLYFYWYRQILGQKVEFLVSFYNNEISEKSEIFDDQFSVERPDGSNFTLKIRSTKLEDSAMYFCASSEEGEGEKLFFGSGTQLSVL.

The chain couples TRBV2 to TRBJ1-5; D not resolved. Germline CDR1 reads SNHLY; CDR2 reads FYNNEI. V was shortened by 4 bases and J by 2 bases, with 12 bases between the two germline ends. This CDR3 spans 15 amino acids. CDR3 nucleotides: TGTGCCAGCAGTGTTGGCTCGCAGGGCAATCAGCCCCAGCATTTT. It is translated as CASSVGSQGNQPQHF.

The CDR3 is CASSFGAVWGYTF. The DNA of the CDR3 is TGTGCCAGCAGTTTTGGTGCAGTCTGGGGCTACACCTTC. This chain joins TRBV28 and TRBJ1-2, with D unclear. This CDR3 is built from 13 residues. Looked up from germline, CDR1 is MDHEN and CDR2 is SYDVKM. V dropped 3 bases and J dropped 8 bases, with 13 bases sitting between them.

The CDR3 protein is CASSTRQGAGYGYTF. DNA of the CDR3: TGTGCCAGCAGTACCCGACAGGGGGCGGGCTATGGCTACACCTTC. The chain links TRBV2 to TRBJ1-2, with 10 bases that match TRBD1. V was pared by 5 bases and J by 4 bases, with 7 bases of the junction left unmatched. The CDR3 spans 15 residues. Germline CDR1 and CDR2: SNHLY and FYNNEI.

The chain carries TRBV28 and TRBJ2-7; perhaps TRBD1 as D (6 bases). V lost 2 bases and J 5 bases, leaving 7 bases between the germline ends. This CDR3 contains 12 residues. The germline gives CDR1 MDHEN, CDR2 SYDVKM. In DNA, the CDR3 is TGTGCCAGCAGTTTAAACAGGGACGAGCAGTACTTC. Residues: CASSLNRDEQYF.